The 27 T cell receptor beta chains in this list originate from one sample, sequenced in a study of identical twins (dated by TCRdb to between 2015 and 2016). The library was built by means of 5' RACE. The data were produced on an Illumina HiSeq 2000. TCRdb reanalyzed the raw reads on its own, using fastp at Q25 for trimming and MiXCR for clone calling, and kept in-frame beta chains. CDR3 protein duplicates are merged, each entry listing the most common genes and DNA. Here the sample has roughly 700,000 distinct CDR3 sequences; about 9.4% occur a single time. Clones ranked in the top ten supply approximately 0.94% of the sample. These data were also filed under a second study, of yellow fever vaccine responses in identical twins.

Sequencing was done on a sample of PBMCs. These receptors all stem from a woman younger than 35 in good health.

This clonotype was counted at least ten times. The J gene is TRBJ2-2, the V gene TRBV4-3; 13 bases are a match to TRBD2. Trimming took 2 bases from V and 2 from J; bases not matched to a gene: 2. Per the germline V gene, CDR1 is LGHNA and CDR2 is YSLEER. The CDR3 contains 17 residues. The CDR3: CASSQLGLAGNTGELFF. The CDR3 DNA reads as TGCGCCAGCAGCCAATTGGGACTAGCGGGAAACACCGGGGAGCTGTTTTTT.

This clonotype was picked up many times. The chain carries TRBV29-1 and TRBJ2-1; D is perhaps TRBD1 (6 bases). V shed 6 bases and J shed 5 bases, with 14 bases lying between them. The CDR3 contains 13 residues. From germline, CDR1 is SQVTM and CDR2 ANQGSEA. The CDR3 nucleotides read TGCAGCGTCGAATTGGACAGAGACAATGAGCAGTTCTTC. It translates to CSVELDRDNEQFF.

This clonotype was seen ten or more times. J is TRBJ2-1 and V is TRBV7-9; no clear D. This CDR3 comprises 13 residues. Germline V gene lookup returns CDR1 SEHNR and CDR2 FQNEAQ (reference sequence). V lost 6 bases, J lost 9 bases, and 15 bases lay in between. The CDR3 region is CASRAETTREQFF. The CDR3 DNA sequence: TGTGCCAGCAGGGCGGAGACCACGCGTGAGCAGTTCTTC. Combining the CDR3 with reference TRBV7-9 and TRBJ2-1 gives the whole variable domain DTGVSQNPRHKITKRGQNVTFRCDPISEHNRLYWYRQTLGQGPEFLTYFQNEAQLEKSRLLSDRFSAERPKGSFSTLEIQRTEQGDSAMYLCASRAETTREQFFGPGTRLTVL.

The chain combines TRBV14 with TRBJ2-1; 7 bases match TRBD2. The germline V gene encodes CDR1 SGHDN and CDR2 FVKESK. The CDR3 is made up of 13 amino acids. V shed 6 bases and J 7 bases; nucleotides not matched to a gene: 6. CDR3 DNA: TGTGCCAGCAGTCCCTGGCGGGGGAATGAGCAGTTCTTC. This sequence encodes CASSPWRGNEQFF.

This clonotype was picked up a small number of times. The chain employs TRBV29-1 and TRBJ2-7; 7 bases match TRBD1. This CDR3 has 13 amino acids. Germline lookup yields CDR1 SQVTM and CDR2 ANQGSEA. V lost 4 bases to trimming and J lost 4 bases; unmatched junction nucleotides: 7. CDR3 in amino acids: CSVGQGAGYEQYF. CDR3 bases: TGCAGCGTTGGACAGGGAGCAGGGTACGAGCAGTACTTC.

The chain combines TRBV5-1 with TRBJ2-1; no clear D gene. Germline lookup yields CDR1 SGHRS and CDR2 YFSETQ. The CDR3 loop spans 15 amino acids. V dropped 2 bases and J dropped 4 bases, with 13 bases sitting between them. DNA for the CDR3: TGCGCCAGCAGCTTTCACAGCGATCCGTACAATGAGCAGTTCTTC. This codes for CASSFHSDPYNEQFF.

The table lists this clonotype with a few counts. As DNA, the CDR3 is TGTGCCAGCAGCCCCCGCGGACTAGACTACGAGCAGTACTTC. Protein product: CASSPRGLDYEQYF. The V and J genes are TRBV9 and TRBJ2-7, with 7 bases that match TRBD2. J lost 3 bases, V lost 4 bases, and 7 bases had no gene match. Germline V CDR1 and CDR2: SGDLS, YYNGEE. The CDR3 length is 14 residues.

This clonotype was seen more than once but under ten times. The rearrangement uses TRBV12-3 or TRBV12-4 and TRBJ2-7; D ambiguous. The CDR3 has 13 amino acids. The V end lost 4 bases, the J end lost 4 bases, and 11 bases lay between the germline ends. The CDR3 DNA follows: TGTGCCAGCAGTTCGGCAGGAACTTACGAGCAGTACTTC. The encoded protein is CASSSAGTYEQYF.

V usage is TRBV5-1 and J usage is TRBJ2-1, with a weak D call TRBD1 (6 bases). This CDR3 region has 15 residues. Germline CDR1 reads SGHRS; CDR2 reads YFSETQ. V lost 5 bases to trimming and J lost 0 bases, with 12 bases between them. CDR3 sequence: CASRPGQNSYNEQFF. The CDR3 coding sequence is TGCGCCAGCAGACCCGGACAGAACTCCTACAATGAGCAGTTCTTC.

This clonotype has a handful of counts. The junction departs from the called germline gene at one end, perhaps through a read error. The chain employs TRBV6-4 and TRBJ2-1; D call uncertain. The length of the CDR3 is 14 residues. Looked up from germline, CDR1 is MRHNA and CDR2 is SNTAGT. Here the CDR3 reads CASSDSNSDNEQFF. CDR3 nucleotide sequence: TGTGCCAGCAGTGACTCGAACTCCGACAATGAGCAGTTCTTC.

This clonotype was observed at least ten times. At one end the junction does not follow the germline gene, possibly because of a read error. The J gene is TRBJ2-3, the V gene TRBV12-3 or TRBV12-4; unclear D gene. The CDR3 runs to 12 residues. Here the CDR3 DNA reads TGTGCCGGCAGCGTAAGCACAGATACGCAGTATTTT. It translates to CAGSVSTDTQYF.

This clonotype was detected ten times or more. The J gene is TRBJ1-6, the V gene TRBV9, with D unclear. Trimming pared 3 bases from V and 0 bases from J, leaving 10 bases between. Germline CDR1 SGDLS, CDR2 YYNGEE. The CDR3 totals 16 residues. DNA of the CDR3: TGTGCCAGCAGCGACGGCCGGAGCTCCTATAATTCACCCCTCCACTTT. It yields the protein CASSDGRSSYNSPLHF.

V is TRBV20-1 and J is TRBJ1-2; tentative D call: TRBD1 (5 bases). CDR3 length: 17 residues. V gave up 8 bases and J gave up 3 bases, with 28 bases separating them. CDR1 is DFQATT, CDR2 SNEGSKA, per germline (reference sequence). This CDR3 reads CSPLKPFSGGSDYGYTF. The DNA of the CDR3 is TGCAGTCCATTAAAGCCTTTTAGCGGGGGTTCCGACTATGGCTACACCTTC.

In its sample, this clonotype was seen once. The chain employs TRBV27 and TRBJ2-3; no definite D call. The germline V gene has CDR1 MNHEY and CDR2 SMNVEV (reference sequence). Deletions cut 2 bases from V and 5 bases from J, with 17 bases between. The CDR3 length is 16 residues. This CDR3 reads CASSLRFGSVGDTQYF. The CDR3 nucleotides are TGTGCCAGCAGTTTAAGGTTTGGCTCGGTCGGAGATACGCAGTATTTT.

The J gene is TRBJ2-7, the V gene TRBV4-3; a possible D gene is TRBD1 (5 bases). This CDR3 region has 16 residues. Germline CDR1 is LGHNA and CDR2 is YSLEER. Between the trimmed V and J ends, which lost 0 bases and 6 bases, there was a span of 18 bases. The CDR3 here is CASSQDRGPFLREQYF. The DNA for the CDR3 is TGCGCCAGCAGCCAAGATAGGGGCCCCTTCCTCCGCGAGCAGTACTTC.

This clonotype was found a few times. The chain couples TRBV7-3 to TRBJ2-1; 8 bases are shared with TRBD2. The germline gives CDR1 SGHTA, CDR2 FQGTGA. J gave up 4 bases and V 0 bases, and 5 bases lay outside the gene matches. This CDR3 region has 16 residues. CDR3 sequence reads: CASSLTFSGGYNEQFF. In DNA, the CDR3 is TGTGCCAGCAGCTTAACGTTCAGCGGGGGATACAATGAGCAGTTCTTC.

The chain's CDR3 is CASSEYARRNTGELFF. CDR3 nucleotide sequence: TGTGCCAGCAGTGAATATGCAAGGAGGAACACCGGGGAGCTGTTTTTT. The chain joins TRBV25-1 to TRBJ2-2; D uncertain. The CDR3 contains 16 residues. Germline-derived CDR1 and CDR2 are MGHDK and SYGVNS. Trimming removed 0 bases at V and 1 base at J, with 9 bases between.

The table lists this clonotype with a few counts. The V call is TRBV20-1, the J call TRBJ2-1; TRBD2 matches at 8 bases. This CDR3 region has 17 residues. Germline V gene sequence: CDR1 DFQATT, CDR2 SNEGSKA (reference sequence). V lost 1 base to trimming and J lost 8 bases; unmatched junction nucleotides: 16. The DNA for the CDR3 is TGCAGTGCTAGAGCAGACCTAGCGGGTTGGGGTGGCGATGAGCAGTTCTTC. This translates into CSARADLAGWGGDEQFF.

The genes are TRBV7-9 and TRBJ2-7, with D tentatively TRBD2 (7 bases). Germline loops: CDR1 SEHNR, CDR2 FQNEAQ (reference sequence). CDR3 length: 15 amino acids. V was clipped by 5 bases and J by 5 bases, with 19 bases between them. CDR3 DNA: TGTGCCAGCAGCCGAGAGGCGGGGGCCATCAACGAGCAGTACTTC. Translated: CASSREAGAINEQYF.

V and J are TRBV6-1 and TRBJ2-3, with 9 bases aligning to TRBD1. Germline-derived CDR1 and CDR2 are MNHNS and SASEGT. The CDR3 totals 15 residues. Unmatched junction bases numbered 7, after V lost 6 bases and J lost 3 bases. CDR3 amino acids: CASSRGTGRTDTQYF. In nucleotides, the CDR3 is TGTGCCAGCAGCCGCGGGACAGGGCGGACAGATACGCAGTATTTT.

The chain joins TRBV10-3 to TRBJ2-7; TRBD2 agrees at 12 bases. Trimming took 8 bases from V and 7 from J; bases not matched to a gene: 12. The CDR3 totals 15 residues. CDR1 is ENHRY, CDR2 SYGVKD, per germline. The CDR3 DNA sequence: TGTGCCATCTCGGGTTGGACTAGCGGGACACGGGAGCAGTACTTC. Translated, it gives CAISGWTSGTREQYF.

This rearrangement joins TRBV7-6 to TRBJ2-2; D remains unclear. This CDR3 has 15 residues. V was cut by 1 base and J by 5 bases, with 11 bases left in between. CDR1 and CDR2 (germline): SGHVS, FNYEAQ. The CDR3 loop reads CASSLVTDVTGELFF. CDR3 in DNA: TGTGCCAGCAGCTTAGTTACTGACGTGACCGGGGAGCTGTTTTTT. The variable domain in full, completed from reference TRBV7-6 and TRBJ2-2, reads GAGVSQSPRYKVTKRGQDVALRCDPISGHVSLYWYRQALGQGPEFLTYFNYEAQQDKSGLPNDRFSAERPEGSISTLTIQRTEQRDSAMYRCASSLVTDVTGELFFGEGSRLTVL.

The table lists this clonotype with many counts. The gene calls are TRBV14 and TRBJ2-7; no clear D gene. This CDR3 contains 11 residues. CDR1 is SGHDN and CDR2 is FVKESK in the germline V gene. Trimming left V 4 bases short and J 5 bases short, with 6 bases between. The DNA of the CDR3 is TGTGCCAGCAGCCGAGTGGACGAGCAGTACTTC. Translation gives CASSRVDEQYF.

This chain uses TRBV3-1 with TRBJ2-7, with 8 bases aligning to TRBD1. Germline CDR1 reads LGHDT; CDR2 reads YNNKEL (reference sequence). This CDR3 is built from 15 residues. V trimming: 1 base; J trimming: 5 bases; junction bases outside the gene matches: 7. The CDR3 region is CASSQVRGLSDEQYF. Here the CDR3 DNA reads TGTGCCAGCAGCCAAGTCAGGGGGCTAAGTGACGAGCAGTACTTC.

This clonotype was observed a few times. The chain combines TRBV19 with TRBJ1-5; D not certain. CDR3 length: 14 amino acids. Germline-derived CDR1 and CDR2 are LNHDA and SQIVND (reference sequence). The germline V and J ends were trimmed by 10 bases and 2 bases, with 15 bases remaining between them. The CDR3 loop is CATQTGRGNQPQHF. CDR3 DNA: TGTGCCACTCAGACCGGGCGCGGCAATCAGCCCCAGCATTTT.

This clonotype was observed a handful of times. The chain joins TRBV12-3 or TRBV12-4 to TRBJ2-3, with D maybe TRBD2 (6 bases). V dropped 6 bases and J dropped 4 bases, with 14 bases sitting between them. The CDR3 runs 14 residues. CDR3 nucleotide sequence: TGTGCCAGCAGGCCGGGACTGTCCCCAGATACGCAGTATTTT. Residues: CASRPGLSPDTQYF.

This clonotype has only a few counts. The J gene is TRBJ1-1, the V gene TRBV5-1; 7 positions agree with TRBD1. V dropped 2 bases and J dropped 1; count of bases not matched to a gene: 8. This CDR3 is built from 16 residues. Germline CDR1 is SGHRS and CDR2 is YFSETQ. Written as DNA, the CDR3 is TGCGCCAGCAGCTTTACCCACAGGGGACAGAACACTGAAGCTTTCTTT. Translating gives CASSFTHRGQNTEAFF.